This T cell receptor (beta chain) was recovered during a study of human T cells and chemical hapten exposure. Study-wide background: Epicutaneous patch tests delivered 0.01% DPC to the upper back, with evaluation at 6 days. General study results and limits: Large CDR3 similarity clusters arose significantly more often from expanded TCRs than from controls. With regard to DPC sensitization, TCRs above 1 in 1000 frequency did not change.

The time point was: patch test 1, 2 weeks after DPC sensitization. The treatment here: therapeutic diphenylcyclopropenone sensitization with weekly scalp DPC. Trimming shortened V by 2 bases and J by 9 bases, and 18 bases separated the two germline ends. The CDR3 is 15 residues long. Germline CDR1 SGDLS, CDR2 YYNGEE. To note about this clonotype: Its specificity is not known.

MiXCR was run by TCRdb on the RACE reads, yielding one entry per CDR3 protein. The top ten clones hold 7% to 10% of a sample with about 340,000 distinct CDR3 sequences, under 9% of them seen once. The sequence came from a woman younger than 35 with alopecia areata. Some clones in this sample may be carry-over from other donors' samples. This specimen consisted of whole blood, obtained in connection with sensitization to the hapten diphenylcyclopropenone (DPC). V and J are TRBV9 and TRBJ2-4, with a tentative D call TRBD1 (6 bases). CDR3 nucleotides: TGTGCCAGCAGCGTCAGGTGGGACACCGAGGGCATTCAGTACTTC. Its translation is CASSVRWDTEGIQYF.